This TCR beta chain was captured by sequencing in a study of cytomegalovirus exposure and HLA in healthy donors. Regarding the study as a whole: Presence/absence analyses assumed roughly uniform sequencing depth across donors, which may not hold. It was only CMV serostatus that was available as immune exposure information.

The PCR had 60 Vbeta and 13 Jbeta primers. The data were produced by immunoSEQ multiplex PCR, yet TCRdb's version contains in-frame clones alone and is incomplete. The sample lists around 92,000 clones, 60% to 85% occurring once. V lost 3 bases to trimming and J lost 1 base, with 13 bases between them. The CDR3 loop spans 15 amino acids. Per germline, CDR1 WNHNN and CDR2 SYGVQD (reference sequence). With respect to this clone: What it binds is not known.

The material sequenced was PBMCs. The V gene is TRBV10-1, the J gene TRBJ2-7; D remains ambiguous. The origin of this receptor is a man aged 55 to 70 in good health and CMV-seropositive. The CDR3 is CASSDGRKDSYEQYF. The CDR3 coding sequence is TGCGCCAGCAGTGATGGCAGGAAGGATTCCTACGAGCAGTACTTC.